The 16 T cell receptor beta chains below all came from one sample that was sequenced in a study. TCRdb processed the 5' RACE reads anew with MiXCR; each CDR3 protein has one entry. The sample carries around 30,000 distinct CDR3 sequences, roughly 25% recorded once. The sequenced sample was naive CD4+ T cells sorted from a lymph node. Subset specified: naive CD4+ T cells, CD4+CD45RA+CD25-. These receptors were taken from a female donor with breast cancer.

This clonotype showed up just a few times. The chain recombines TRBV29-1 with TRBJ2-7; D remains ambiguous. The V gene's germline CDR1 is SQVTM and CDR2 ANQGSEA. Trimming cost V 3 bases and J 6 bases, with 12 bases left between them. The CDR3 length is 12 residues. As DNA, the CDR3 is TGCAGCGTTGAGGTGGGGTCTGGCGAGCAGTACTTC. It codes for CSVEVGSGEQYF.

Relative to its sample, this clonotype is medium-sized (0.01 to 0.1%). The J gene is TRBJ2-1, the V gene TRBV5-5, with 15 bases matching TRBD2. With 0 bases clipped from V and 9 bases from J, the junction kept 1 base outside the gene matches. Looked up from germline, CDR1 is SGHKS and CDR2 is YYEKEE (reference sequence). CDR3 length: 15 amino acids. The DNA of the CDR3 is TGTGCCAGCAGCTTGGAGGGACTAGCGGGAGGTGAGCAGTTCTTC. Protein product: CASSLEGLAGGEQFF. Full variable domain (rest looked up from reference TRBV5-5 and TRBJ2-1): DAGVTQSPTHLIKTRGQQVTLRCSPISGHKSVSWYQQVLGQGPQFIFQYYEKEERGRGNFPDRFSARQFPNYSSELNVNALLLGDSALYLCASSLEGLAGGEQFFGPGTRLTVL.

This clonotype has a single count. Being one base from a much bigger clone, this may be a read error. CDR3 in amino acids: CASSPGGRAGDTQYF. CDR3 coding DNA: TGTGCCAGCTCACCGGGCGGGAGGGCCGGAGATACGCAGTATTTT. The chain recombines TRBV18 with TRBJ2-3; 9 nucleotides agree with TRBD2. The CDR3 is 15 residues long. Germline CDR1 is KGHSH and CDR2 is LQKENI. Trimming took 3 bases from V and 5 from J; bases not matched to a gene: 6.

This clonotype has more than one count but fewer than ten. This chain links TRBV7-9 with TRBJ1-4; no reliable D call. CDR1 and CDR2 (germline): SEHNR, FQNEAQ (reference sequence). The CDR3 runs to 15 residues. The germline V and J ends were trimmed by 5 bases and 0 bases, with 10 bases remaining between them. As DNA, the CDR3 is TGTGCCAGCAGCCCTTCCTCAGCAACTAATGAAAAACTGTTTTTT. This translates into CASSPSSATNEKLFF.

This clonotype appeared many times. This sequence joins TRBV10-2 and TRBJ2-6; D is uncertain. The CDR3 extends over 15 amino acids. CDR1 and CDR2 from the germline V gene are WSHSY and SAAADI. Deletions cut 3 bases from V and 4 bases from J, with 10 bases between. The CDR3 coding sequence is TGCGCCAGCAGTGAAGGGCGTTTGGGGGCCAACGTCCTGACTTTC. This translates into CASSEGRLGANVLTF.

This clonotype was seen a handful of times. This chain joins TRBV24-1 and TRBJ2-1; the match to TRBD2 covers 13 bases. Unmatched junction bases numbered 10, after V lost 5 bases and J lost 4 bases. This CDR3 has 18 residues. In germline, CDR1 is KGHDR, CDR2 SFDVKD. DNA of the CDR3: TGTGCCACCAGTGGACTAGCGGGGGGCGCCGCGGTTTACAATGAGCAGTTCTTC. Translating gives CATSGLAGGAAVYNEQFF.

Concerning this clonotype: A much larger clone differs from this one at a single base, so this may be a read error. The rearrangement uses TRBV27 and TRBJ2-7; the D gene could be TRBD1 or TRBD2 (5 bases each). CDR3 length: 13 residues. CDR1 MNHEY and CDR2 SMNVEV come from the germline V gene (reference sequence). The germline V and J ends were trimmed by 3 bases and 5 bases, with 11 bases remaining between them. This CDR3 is CASSLIRDHEQYV. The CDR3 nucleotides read TGTGCCAGCAGTTTGATCAGGGACCACGAGCAGTACGTC.

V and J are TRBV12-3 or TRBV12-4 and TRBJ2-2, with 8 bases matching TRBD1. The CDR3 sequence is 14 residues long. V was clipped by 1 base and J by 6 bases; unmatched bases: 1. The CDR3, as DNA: TGTGCCAGCAGTTTAGTACAGGGGGCCGGGGAGCTGTTTTTT. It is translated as CASSLVQGAGELFF.

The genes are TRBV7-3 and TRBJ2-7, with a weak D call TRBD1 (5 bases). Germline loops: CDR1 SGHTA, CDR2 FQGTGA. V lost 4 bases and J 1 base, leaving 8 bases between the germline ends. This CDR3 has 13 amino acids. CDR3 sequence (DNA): TGTGCCAGCAGCTCCGACAGATCCTACGAGCAGTACTTC. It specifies CASSSDRSYEQYF.

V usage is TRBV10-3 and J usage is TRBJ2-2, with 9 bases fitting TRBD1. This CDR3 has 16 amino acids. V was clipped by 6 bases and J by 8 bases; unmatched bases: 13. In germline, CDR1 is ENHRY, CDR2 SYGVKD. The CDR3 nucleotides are TGTGCCATCAGAATGGACAGGGGCAGCGATCCGGGGGAGCTGTTTTTT. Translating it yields CAIRMDRGSDPGELFF.

CDR3 protein: CASSQTPYGSLNEQFF. CDR3 nucleotides: TGTGCCAGCAGCCAAACTCCATACGGGAGTCTCAATGAGCAGTTCTTC. The genes are TRBV4-2 and TRBJ2-1; D may be TRBD2 (6 bases). V was cut by 2 bases and J by 6 bases, with 17 bases left in between. This CDR3 has 16 amino acids. Germline assignment: CDR1 LGHNA and CDR2 YNFKEQ.

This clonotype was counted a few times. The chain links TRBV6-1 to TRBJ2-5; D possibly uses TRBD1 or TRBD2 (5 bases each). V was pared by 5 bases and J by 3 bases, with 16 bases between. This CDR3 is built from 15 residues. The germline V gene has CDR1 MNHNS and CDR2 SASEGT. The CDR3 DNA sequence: TGTGCCAGCAGTCTCCGGGACGTACTCAAAGAGACCCAGTACTTC. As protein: CASSLRDVLKETQYF.

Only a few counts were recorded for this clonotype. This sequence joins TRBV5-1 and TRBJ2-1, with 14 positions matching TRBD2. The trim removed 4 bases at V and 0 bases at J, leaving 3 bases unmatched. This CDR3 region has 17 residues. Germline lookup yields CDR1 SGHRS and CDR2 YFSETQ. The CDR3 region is CASSPGLAGASYNEQFF. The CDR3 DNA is TGCGCCAGCAGCCCGGGACTAGCGGGGGCCTCCTACAATGAGCAGTTCTTC.

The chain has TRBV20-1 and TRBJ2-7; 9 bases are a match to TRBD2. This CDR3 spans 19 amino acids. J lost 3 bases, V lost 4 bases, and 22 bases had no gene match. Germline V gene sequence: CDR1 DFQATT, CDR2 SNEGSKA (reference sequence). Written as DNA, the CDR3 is TGCAGTGCTACTATCTTTCGCGGGGGGGGGCTCGGGACTCTCTACGAGCAGTACTTC. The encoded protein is CSATIFRGGGLGTLYEQYF.

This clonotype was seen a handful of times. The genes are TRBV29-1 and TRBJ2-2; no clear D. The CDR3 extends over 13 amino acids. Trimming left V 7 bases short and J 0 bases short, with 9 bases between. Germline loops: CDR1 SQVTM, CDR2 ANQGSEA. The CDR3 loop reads CSAAGPNTGELFF. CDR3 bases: TGCAGCGCGGCCGGGCCGAACACCGGGGAGCTGTTTTTT.

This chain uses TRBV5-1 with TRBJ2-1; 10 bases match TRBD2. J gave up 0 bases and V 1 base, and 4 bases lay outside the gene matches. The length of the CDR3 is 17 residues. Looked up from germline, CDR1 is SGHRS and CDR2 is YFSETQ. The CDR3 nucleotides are TGCGCCAGCAGCTTGCAGCCTAGCGGGAGCTCCTACAATGAGCAGTTCTTC. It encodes CASSLQPSGSSYNEQFF.